This T cell receptor (beta chain) was sequenced in a study of identical twins. The table lists this clonotype with a few counts. TCRdb re-derived calls from the 5' RACE reads in MiXCR, one entry per CDR3 protein. The table has 1.5 million to 2 million distinct CDR3 sequences, roughly 35% seen once; the top ten hold 0.25% to 0.3%. In germline, CDR1 is SGHAT, CDR2 FQNNGV. Trimming took off 0 bases at V and 4 bases at J, with 8 bases between the two ends. The CDR3 length is 14 residues. This receptor was identified in a newborn girl in good health. Specimen: cord blood. The V call is TRBV11-2, the J call TRBJ2-3; a possible D gene is TRBD2 (5 bases). Written as DNA, the CDR3 is TGTGCCAGCAGCTTAGACAGCGGTGCAGATACGCAGTATTTT. Amino acids: CASSLDSGADTQYF.